Listed below are T cell receptor beta chains from one sample, sequenced in a study of shared clonotypes between healthy human individuals. TCRdb's copy holds only in-frame clones and misses some; the assay was immunoSEQ multiplex PCR. The data contain about 2.1 million clones, just under 95% of them singletons. Sequencing was performed on naive CD8+ T cells from PBMCs. All receptors derive from a man aged 18 to 29 in good health. Some clones in this sample may be carry-over from other donors' samples. Each CDR3 is given with its conserved first and last residue. Fields, in order: D gene, V gene, J gene, CDR3 DNA, CDR3 protein. The D gene is left open where the match is weak.

>TRBD1|TRBV6-1|TRBJ2-7
TGTGCCATCTCCGGTGGGGGACAGTTGCTCTACGAGCAGTACTTC
CAISGGGQLLYEQYF
>.|TRBV14|TRBJ2-1
TGTGCCAGCAGCCAAGACCCCCGGCCCCCTTACAATGAGCAGTTCTTC
CASSQDPRPPYNEQFF
>TRBD2|TRBV4-2|TRBJ2-7
TGTGCCAGCAGCCCTGGACTAGGATCCTACGAGCAGTACTTC
CASSPGLGSYEQYF
>TRBD2|TRBV29-1|TRBJ2-2
TGCAGCGTTCCTAGCGGGAGAGCCGGGGAGCTGTTTTTT
CSVPSGRAGELFF
>.|TRBV2|TRBJ2-5
TGTGCCAGCAGGCGAGCGGCAGAGACCCAGTACTTC
CASRRAAETQYF
>TRBD2|TRBV5-4|TRBJ2-7
TGTGCCAGCAGCTTGGTACTCCCGGGACTAGCTGGAACCTACGAGCAGTACTTC
CASSLVLPGLAGTYEQYF
>.|TRBV4-2|TRBJ2-7
TGTGCCAGCAGCCAAGAACATCGCGGTTACGAGCAGTACTTC
CASSQEHRGYEQYF
>.|TRBV7-3|TRBJ2-7
TGTGCCAGCAGCTTCCCGGACGAGCAGTACTTC
CASSFPDEQYF
>.|TRBV28|TRBJ2-7
TGTGCCAGCAGGGGCAGCGAGCAGTACTTC
CASRGSEQYF
>TRBD2|TRBV14|TRBJ2-3
TGTGCCAGCAGCCAAGATGGGGAGGGATTGGGAGATACGCAGTATTTT
CASSQDGEGLGDTQYF
>TRBD1|TRBV28|TRBJ2-7
TGTGCCAGCAGTTTTTGGGACAGCTCCTACGAGCAGTACTTC
CASSFWDSSYEQYF
>TRBD2|TRBV19|TRBJ2-2
TGTGCCAGTAGTGCACTGGGACTAGCCGGGGAGCTGTTTTTT
CASSALGLAGELFF
>.|TRBV2|TRBJ1-1
TGTGCCAGCTGGGACGGGACTTCCGAAGCTTTCTTT
CASWDGTSEAFF
>TRBD1|TRBV19|TRBJ2-7
TGTGCCAGTAGTATATTTGGGACAGGAGGTTACGAGCAGTACTTC
CASSIFGTGGYEQYF
>TRBD2|TRBV4-1|TRBJ2-7
TGCGCCAGCAGCCGTGGACTAGCGGGAGGGCGGGAGCAGTACTTC
CASSRGLAGGREQYF
>.|TRBV9|TRBJ1-1
TGTGCCAGCAGCGTAGGGGGTTCCACTGAAGCTTTCTTT
CASSVGGSTEAFF
>.|TRBV11-3|TRBJ2-7
TGTGCCAGCAGCTCGGACCTCTACCACCACGAGCAGTACTTC
CASSSDLYHHEQYF